The 19 T cell receptor beta chains reported below all come from one sample, sequenced in a study of regulatory T cells in long-lasting Graves disease. Combining iRepertoire HTBI primers with Arm-PCR of CDR3 regions, the authors built TCR beta libraries. TCRdb called the multiplex PCR reads again in MiXCR, with one record for every CDR3 protein. The repertoire holds approximately 400,000 distinct CDR3 sequences, with approximately 16% as singletons. This sample's time point: newly diagnosed GD, antithyroid drugs for less than 3 months. Preparation of the TCR library used RNA extracted from PBMCs. These data also formed part of another study, on T cells in Graves' hyperthyroidism and ophthalmopathy.

The sequencing here drew on peripheral blood mononuclear cells (PBMCs), taken at new diagnosis, from a patient treated with antithyroid drugs. Every receptor here comes from a woman aged 40 to 49 with Graves disease.

The gene calls are TRBV5-1 and TRBJ1-2; 8 nucleotides agree with TRBD1. The V gene's germline CDR1 is SGHRS and CDR2 YFSETQ. V gave up 8 bases and J gave up 6 bases; unmatched junction bases: 9. The CDR3 consists of 13 residues. CDR3 sequence: CASRTGGENGYTF. The CDR3 nucleotides are TGCGCCAGTCGAACAGGGGGAGAAAATGGCTACACCTTC.

This clonotype has a handful of counts. The V call is TRBV27, the J call TRBJ2-7; 7 bases are shared with TRBD1. V lost 2 bases to trimming and J lost 4 bases; unmatched junction nucleotides: 8. Looked up from germline, CDR1 is MNHEY and CDR2 is SMNVEV (reference sequence). The length of the CDR3 is 15 residues. The CDR3 loop is CASSLVTGDGYEQYF. The CDR3 bases are TGTGCCAGCAGTTTAGTCACAGGGGACGGGTACGAGCAGTACTTC.

This clonotype was counted a few times. The J gene is TRBJ1-1, the V gene TRBV20-1; tentative D call: TRBD1 (6 bases). V lost 6 bases and J lost 0, with 14 bases in between. Germline loops: CDR1 DFQATT, CDR2 SNEGSKA (reference sequence). This CDR3 comprises 14 residues. The CDR3 is CSATDSYMNTEAFF. The CDR3 DNA reads TGCAGTGCCACGGACAGCTACATGAACACTGAAGCTTTCTTT.

This clonotype was seen just once. This sequence joins TRBV7-6 and TRBJ2-7; unclear D gene. Trimming pared 5 bases from V and 2 bases from J, leaving 10 bases between. The CDR3 is 13 residues long. Germline V gives CDR1 SGHVS, CDR2 FNYEAQ. CDR3 loop: CASSPIYTYEQYF. The CDR3 region has the DNA TGTGCCAGCAGCCCCATTTACACCTACGAGCAGTACTTC.

The rearrangement links TRBV4-1 to TRBJ1-6; D is unclear. The length of the CDR3 is 15 residues. V was shortened by 4 bases and J by 3 bases, with 10 bases between the two germline ends. CDR1 is MGHRA and CDR2 is YSYEKL in the germline V gene. The CDR3 sequence: CASSPQEGYNSPLHF. The CDR3 DNA sequence: TGCGCCAGCAGCCCTCAGGAGGGCTATAATTCACCCCTCCACTTT.

Comment on this clonotype: A far bigger clonotype differs at one base, so this is likely a read error. This rearrangement joins TRBV7-2 to TRBJ2-1, with D unclear. Looked up from germline, CDR1 is SGHTA and CDR2 is FQGNSA. V dropped 1 base and J dropped 5 bases, with 6 bases sitting between them. The CDR3 contains 13 residues. The CDR3 nucleotides read TGTGCCAGCAGCTTAGAGGATCACAATGAGCAGTTCTTC. The encoded protein is CASSLEDHNEQFF.

There are many counts of this clonotype. The rearrangement uses TRBV11-3 and TRBJ1-2; no firm D call. With 1 base removed from V and 0 bases from J, the gap between germline ends came to 0 bases. CDR1 and CDR2 (germline): SGHNT, YENEEA. The CDR3 is 12 residues long. The CDR3 bases are TGTGCCAGCAGCTTAGCTAACTATGGCTACACCTTC. This encodes CASSLANYGYTF. The complete variable domain, with remaining parts taken from reference TRBV11-3 and TRBJ1-2, reads EAGVVQSPRYKIIEKKQPVAFWCNPISGHNTLYWYLQNLGQGPELLIRYENEEAVDDSQLPKDRFSAERLKGVDSTLKIQPAELGDSAVYLCASSLANYGYTFGSGTRLTVV.

This chain links TRBV20-1 with TRBJ1-5; 8 bases are shared with TRBD1. V lost 5 bases and J lost 3; bases outside the gene matches: 6. CDR1 is DFQATT and CDR2 is SNEGSKA in the germline V gene (reference sequence). CDR3 length equals 14 residues. The CDR3 region has the DNA TGCAGTGCTCGACAGGGGCACCCCAATCAGCCCCAGCATTTT. Translation gives CSARQGHPNQPQHF.

This clonotype was recorded many times. The chain couples TRBV6-2 or TRBV6-3 to TRBJ2-7; 8 bases match TRBD2. J was trimmed by 6 bases and V by 6 bases; bases with no gene match: 10. CDR3 length: 14 residues. The germline CDR1 and CDR2 sequences are MNHEY and SVGEGT. CDR3 DNA sequence: TGTGCCAGCAGCCTGGGACTAGATGAGGGCGAGCAGTACTTC. This encodes CASSLGLDEGEQYF.

This clonotype was seen ten or more times. The chain carries TRBV4-1 and TRBJ1-4; D call uncertain. CDR1 and CDR2 (germline): MGHRA, YSYEKL. The CDR3 consists of 13 residues. V dropped 0 bases and J dropped 7 bases, with 6 bases sitting between them. The DNA of the CDR3 is TGCGCCAGCAGCCAAGAAACCGGTGAAAAACTGTTTTTT. Protein sequence: CASSQETGEKLFF.

J is TRBJ2-7 and V is TRBV28, with 8 nucleotides matching TRBD1. The CDR3 is 17 residues long. The germline CDR1 and CDR2 sequences are MDHEN and SYDVKM. Trimming at V came to 7 bases and at J to 4 bases, leaving 18 bases not matched to a gene. The DNA for the CDR3 is TGTGCCAGCACCCCCCCCCAGGGGGCGGTGGCGAGATACGAGCAGTACTTC. It encodes CASTPPQGAVARYEQYF.

This clonotype was found many times. This chain joins TRBV15 and TRBJ2-2; 7 bases match TRBD2. V was pared by 0 bases and J by 4 bases, with 11 bases of the junction left unmatched. Germline lookup yields CDR1 LNHNV and CDR2 YYDKDF (reference sequence). This CDR3 is built from 18 residues. CDR3 nucleotide sequence: TGTGCCACCAGCAGAGATTATAGGCTAGCGGCTATCACCGGGGAGCTGTTTTTT. Its translation is CATSRDYRLAAITGELFF.

This clonotype turned up a few times. The rearrangement links TRBV3-1 to TRBJ1-2, with 7 bases fitting TRBD1. Trimming at V came to 2 bases and at J to 1 base, leaving 4 bases not matched to a gene. The CDR3 runs to 15 residues. In germline, CDR1 is LGHDT, CDR2 YNNKEL (reference sequence). The CDR3 loop reads CASSQWTGNNYGYTF. The DNA of the CDR3 is TGTGCCAGCAGCCAATGGACAGGAAATAACTATGGCTACACCTTC.

This clonotype was counted ten times or more. The chain recombines TRBV2 with TRBJ2-7; D uncertain. The CDR3 contains 13 residues. Germline CDR1 is SNHLY and CDR2 is FYNNEI. V lost 7 bases and J lost 3, with 13 bases in between. CDR3 region: CASTYPGYYEQYF. The DNA of the CDR3 is TGTGCCAGCACGTACCCCGGGTACTACGAGCAGTACTTC.

The J gene is TRBJ2-1, the V gene TRBV28; the match to TRBD1 covers 9 bases. Germline V gene lookup returns CDR1 MDHEN and CDR2 SYDVKM. The CDR3 totals 17 residues. The V and J ends lost 6 bases and 8 bases, in that order; junction bases with no gene match: 17. The CDR3, as DNA: TGTGCCAGCAGCTACAATGACCGGACAGGGGCGCACGATGAGCAGTTCTTC. It is translated as CASSYNDRTGAHDEQFF.

This clonotype was seen ten or more times. This rearrangement joins TRBV28 to TRBJ2-1, with 7 bases that match TRBD2. This CDR3 region has 19 residues. The V gene end was trimmed by 4 bases and the J gene end by 1 base; junction bases not matched to a gene: 16. Per the germline V gene, CDR1 is MDHEN and CDR2 is SYDVKM. CDR3 in DNA: TGTGCCAGCAGTTACCCATGGAGCGGGGTAAGGCCGTCCTACAATGAGCAGTTCTTC. Translation: CASSYPWSGVRPSYNEQFF. The variable domain in full, completed from reference TRBV28 and TRBJ2-1, reads DVKVTQSSRYLVKRTGEKVFLECVQDMDHENMFWYRQDPGLGLRLIYFSYDVKMKEKGDIPEGYSVSREKKERFSLILESASTNQTSMYLCASSYPWSGVRPSYNEQFFGPGTRLTVL.

This clonotype was observed a few times. The J gene is TRBJ1-2, the V gene TRBV9; weak D call: TRBD1 (6 bases). CDR1 and CDR2 (germline): SGDLS, YYNGEE. This CDR3 contains 13 residues. The ends were cut back, 7 bases at V and 3 bases at J, with 13 bases in the middle. For the CDR3, the DNA is TGTGCCAGCGACGGGCCAGGGGACTATGGCTACACCTTC. Translation gives CASDGPGDYGYTF.

This clonotype was counted ten times or more. J is TRBJ1-2 and V is TRBV27, with D possibly being TRBD1 (6 bases). The CDR3 contains 15 residues. Germline assignment: CDR1 MNHEY and CDR2 SMNVEV (reference sequence). V was pared by 5 bases and J by 4 bases, with 17 bases between. The CDR3: CASSPTNPGAYGYTF. Here the CDR3 DNA reads TGTGCCAGCAGTCCAACCAACCCAGGGGCCTATGGCTACACCTTC.

This clonotype appeared many times. This rearrangement joins TRBV11-2 to TRBJ1-2; 8 bases match TRBD1. This CDR3 has 16 amino acids. Germline assignment: CDR1 SGHAT and CDR2 FQNNGV. V shed 4 bases, J shed 0 bases, and the junction held 7 bases outside the gene matches. The CDR3 DNA reads TGTGCCAGCAGCTCAGGACAGGGCCTTACTAACTATGGCTACACCTTC. Residues: CASSSGQGLTNYGYTF.